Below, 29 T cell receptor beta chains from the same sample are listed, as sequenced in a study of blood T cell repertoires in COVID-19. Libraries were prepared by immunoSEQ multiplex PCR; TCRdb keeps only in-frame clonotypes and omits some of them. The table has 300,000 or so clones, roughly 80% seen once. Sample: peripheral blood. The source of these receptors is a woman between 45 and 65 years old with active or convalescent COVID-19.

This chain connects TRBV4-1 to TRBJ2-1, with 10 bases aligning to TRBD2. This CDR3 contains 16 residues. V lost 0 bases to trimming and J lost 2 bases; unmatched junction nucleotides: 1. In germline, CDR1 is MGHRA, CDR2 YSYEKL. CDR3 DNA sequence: TGCGCCAGCAGCCAAGATCTAGCGGGAGCCTACAATGAGCAGTTCTTC. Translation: CASSQDLAGAYNEQFF.

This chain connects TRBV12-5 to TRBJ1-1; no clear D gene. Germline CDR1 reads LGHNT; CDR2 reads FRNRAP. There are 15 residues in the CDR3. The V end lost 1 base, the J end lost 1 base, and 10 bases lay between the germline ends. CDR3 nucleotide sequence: TGTGCTAGTGGTTTGGCTTTGTCGGGGAACACTGAAGCTTTCTTT. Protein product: CASGLALSGNTEAFF. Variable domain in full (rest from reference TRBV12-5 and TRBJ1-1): DARVTQTPRHKVTEMGQEVTMRCQPILGHNTVFWYRQTMMQGLELLAYFRNRAPLDDSGMPKDRFSAEMPDATLATLKIQPSEPRDSAVYFCASGLALSGNTEAFFGQGTRLTVV.

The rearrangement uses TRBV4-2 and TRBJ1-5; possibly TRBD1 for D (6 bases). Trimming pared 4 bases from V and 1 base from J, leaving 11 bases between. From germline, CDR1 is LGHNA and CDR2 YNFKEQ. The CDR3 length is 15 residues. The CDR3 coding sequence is TGTGCCAGCAGCCGAGTACAGGGCAGCAATCAGCCCCAGCATTTT. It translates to CASSRVQGSNQPQHF.

Here the CDR3 DNA reads TGTGCCAGCAGCTACAGGGTGTCTAATGAAAAACTGTTTTTT. Translation: CASSYRVSNEKLFF. The rearrangement joins TRBV3-1 (or the pseudogene TRBV3-2) to TRBJ1-4; D perhaps matches TRBD1 (6 bases). This CDR3 region has 14 residues. The germline gives CDR1 LGHDT, CDR2 YNNKEL (reference sequence). The V end was cut by 5 bases, the J end by 3 bases, with 10 bases between.

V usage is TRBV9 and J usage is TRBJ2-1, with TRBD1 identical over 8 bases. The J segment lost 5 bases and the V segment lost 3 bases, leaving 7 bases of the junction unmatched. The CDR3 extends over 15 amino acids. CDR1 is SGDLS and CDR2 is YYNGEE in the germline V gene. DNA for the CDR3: TGTGCCAGCAGCGGACCGGGACAGGTACACAATGAGCAGTTCTTC. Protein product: CASSGPGQVHNEQFF.

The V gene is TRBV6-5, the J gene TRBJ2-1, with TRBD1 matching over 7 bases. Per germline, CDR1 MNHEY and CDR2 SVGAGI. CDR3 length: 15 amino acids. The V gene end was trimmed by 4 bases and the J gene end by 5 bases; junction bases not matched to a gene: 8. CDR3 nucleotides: TGTGCCAGCAGTTCCGACAGGGTGTACAACAATGAGCAGTTCTTC. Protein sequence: CASSSDRVYNNEQFF.

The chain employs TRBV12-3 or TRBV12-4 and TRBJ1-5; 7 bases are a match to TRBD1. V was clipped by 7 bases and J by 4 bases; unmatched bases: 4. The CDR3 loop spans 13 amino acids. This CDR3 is CASTGQLNQPQHF. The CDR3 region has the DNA TGTGCCAGCACGGGACAGCTAAATCAGCCCCAGCATTTT.

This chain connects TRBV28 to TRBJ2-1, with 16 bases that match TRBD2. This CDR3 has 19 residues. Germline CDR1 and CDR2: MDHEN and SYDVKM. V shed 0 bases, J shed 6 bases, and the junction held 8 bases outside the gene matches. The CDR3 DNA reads TGTGCCAGCAGTTTATGTGGGACTAGCGGGAGGGGGTGCGGCAATGAGCAGTTCTTC. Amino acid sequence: CASSLCGTSGRGCGNEQFF.

In DNA, the CDR3 is TGTGCCAGCAGCGTAGGTCTTGAGAGCAATCAGCCCCAGCATTTT. Encoded protein: CASSVGLESNQPQHF. The chain recombines TRBV9 with TRBJ1-5; no definite D call. V was cut by 0 bases and J by 1 base, with 8 bases left in between. This CDR3 spans 15 amino acids. Germline CDR1 and CDR2: SGDLS and YYNGEE.

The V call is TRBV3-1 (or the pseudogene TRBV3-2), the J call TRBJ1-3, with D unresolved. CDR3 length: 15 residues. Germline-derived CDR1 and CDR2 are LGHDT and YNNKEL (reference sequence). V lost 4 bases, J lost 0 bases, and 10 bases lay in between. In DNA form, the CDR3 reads TGTGCCAGCAGCCCCAGGCGTGCCTCTGGAAACACCATATATTTT. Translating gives CASSPRRASGNTIYF.

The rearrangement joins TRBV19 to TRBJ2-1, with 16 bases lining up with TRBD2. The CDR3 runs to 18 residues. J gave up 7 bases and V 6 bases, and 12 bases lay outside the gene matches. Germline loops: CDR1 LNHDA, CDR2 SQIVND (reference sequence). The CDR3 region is CASSPGTSGRDLVNEQFF. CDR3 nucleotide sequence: TGTGCCAGTAGCCCTGGGACTAGCGGGAGGGACTTAGTGAATGAGCAGTTCTTC. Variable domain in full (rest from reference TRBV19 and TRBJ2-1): DGGITQSPKYLFRKEGQNVTLSCEQNLNHDAMYWYRQDPGQGLRLIYYSQIVNDFQKGDIAEGYSVSREKKESFPLTVTSAQKNPTAFYLCASSPGTSGRDLVNEQFFGPGTRLTVL.

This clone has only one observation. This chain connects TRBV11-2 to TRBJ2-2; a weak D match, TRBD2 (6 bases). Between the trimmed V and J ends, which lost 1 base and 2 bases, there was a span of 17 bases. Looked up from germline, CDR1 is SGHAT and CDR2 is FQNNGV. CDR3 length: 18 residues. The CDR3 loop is CASSLGFWAGSNTGELFF. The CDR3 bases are TGTGCCAGCAGCTTAGGATTCTGGGCGGGAAGTAACACCGGGGAGCTGTTTTTT.

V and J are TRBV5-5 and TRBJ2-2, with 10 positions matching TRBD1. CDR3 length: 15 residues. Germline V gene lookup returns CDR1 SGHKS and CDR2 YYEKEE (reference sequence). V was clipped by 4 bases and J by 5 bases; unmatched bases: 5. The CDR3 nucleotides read TGTGCCAGCAGCATAAGGACAGGGGGGACCGGGGAGCTGTTTTTT. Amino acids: CASSIRTGGTGELFF.

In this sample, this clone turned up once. CDR3 nucleotides: TGTGCCAGCAGCCCCTTGAGGACAGGGGGGGCTAATGAAAAACTGTTTTTT. Its translation is CASSPLRTGGANEKLFF. The rearrangement uses TRBV16 and TRBJ1-4; 10 bases are a match to TRBD1. The V and J ends lost 4 bases and 3 bases, in that order; junction bases with no gene match: 8. This CDR3 is 17 amino acids long. Germline-derived CDR1 and CDR2 are KGHSY and FQNENV. Full variable domain (outside the CDR3, taken from reference TRBV16 and TRBJ1-4): GEEVAQTPKHLVRGEGQKAKLYCAPIKGHSYVFWYQQVLKNEFKFLISFQNENVFDETGMPKERFSAKCLPNSPCSLEIQATKLEDSAVYFCASSPLRTGGANEKLFFGSGTQLSVL.

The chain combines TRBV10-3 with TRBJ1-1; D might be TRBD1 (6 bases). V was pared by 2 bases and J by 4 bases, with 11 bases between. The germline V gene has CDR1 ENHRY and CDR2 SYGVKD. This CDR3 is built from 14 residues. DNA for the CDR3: TGTGCCATCAGTGAGGGGCAGGGGCTCACTGAAGCTTTCTTT. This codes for CAISEGQGLTEAFF.

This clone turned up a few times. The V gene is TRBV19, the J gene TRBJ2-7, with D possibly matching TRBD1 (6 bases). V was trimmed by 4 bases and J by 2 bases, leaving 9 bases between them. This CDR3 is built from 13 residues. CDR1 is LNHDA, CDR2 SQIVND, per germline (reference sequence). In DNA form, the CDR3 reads TGTGCCAGTAGTACGCCAGGGGCCTACGAGCAGTACTTC. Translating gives CASSTPGAYEQYF. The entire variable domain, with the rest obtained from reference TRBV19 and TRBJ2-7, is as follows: DGGITQSPKYLFRKEGQNVTLSCEQNLNHDAMYWYRQDPGQGLRLIYYSQIVNDFQKGDIAEGYSVSREKKESFPLTVTSAQKNPTAFYLCASSTPGAYEQYFGPGTRLTVT.

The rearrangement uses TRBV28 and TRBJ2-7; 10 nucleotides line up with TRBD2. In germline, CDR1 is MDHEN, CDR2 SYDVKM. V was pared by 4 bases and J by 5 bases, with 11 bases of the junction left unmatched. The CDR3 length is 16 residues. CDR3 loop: CASSSLPASGSHEQYF. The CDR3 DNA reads TGTGCCAGCAGTTCCCTTCCGGCTAGCGGGAGCCACGAGCAGTACTTC.

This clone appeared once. CDR3 sequence reads: CASSSRLESISYNEQFF. CDR3 coding DNA: TGTGCCAGCAGTTCTCGACTAGAATCAATCTCCTACAATGAGCAGTTCTTC. The J gene is TRBJ2-1, the V gene TRBV27; a possible D gene is TRBD2 (6 bases). Looked up from germline, CDR1 is MNHEY and CDR2 is SMNVEV (reference sequence). The CDR3 spans 17 residues. V lost 4 bases, J lost 0 bases, and 16 bases lay in between.

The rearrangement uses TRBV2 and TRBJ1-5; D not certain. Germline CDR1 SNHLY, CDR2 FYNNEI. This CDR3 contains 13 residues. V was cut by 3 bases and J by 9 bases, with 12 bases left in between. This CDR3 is CASSERQTRPQHF. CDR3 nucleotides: TGTGCCAGCAGTGAGCGGCAAACCAGGCCCCAGCATTTT.

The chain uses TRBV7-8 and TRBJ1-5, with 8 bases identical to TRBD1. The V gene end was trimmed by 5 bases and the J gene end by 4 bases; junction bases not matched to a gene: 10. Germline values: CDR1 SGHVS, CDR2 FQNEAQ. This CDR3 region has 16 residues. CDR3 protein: CASSQNRTGRNQPQHF. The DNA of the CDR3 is TGTGCCAGCAGCCAGAACCGGACAGGGAGAAATCAGCCCCAGCATTTT.

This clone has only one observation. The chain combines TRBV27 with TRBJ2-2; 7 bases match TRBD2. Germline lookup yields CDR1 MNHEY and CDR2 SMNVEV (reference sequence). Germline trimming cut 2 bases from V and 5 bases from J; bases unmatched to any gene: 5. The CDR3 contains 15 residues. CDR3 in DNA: TGTGCCAGCAGTTTACGGCGGGAGTCAACCGGGGAGCTGTTTTTT. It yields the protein CASSLRRESTGELFF.

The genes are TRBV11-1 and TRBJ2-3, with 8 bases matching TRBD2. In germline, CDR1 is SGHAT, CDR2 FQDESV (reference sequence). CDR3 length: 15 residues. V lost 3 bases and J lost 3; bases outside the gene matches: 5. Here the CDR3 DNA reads TGTGCCAGCAGCTTGACTGGCGGGAGGACAGATACGCAGTATTTT. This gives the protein CASSLTGGRTDTQYF.

This chain's CDR3 is CASSPFGLAGDGWFF. The CDR3, as DNA: TGTGCCAGCAGCCCCTTCGGCCTAGCGGGAGATGGGTGGTTCTTC. The chain couples TRBV7-3 to TRBJ2-1; 10 bases align to TRBD2. Germline CDR1 reads SGHTA; CDR2 reads FQGTGA. V was pared by 5 bases and J by 15 bases, with 16 bases of the junction left unmatched. The CDR3 loop spans 15 amino acids.

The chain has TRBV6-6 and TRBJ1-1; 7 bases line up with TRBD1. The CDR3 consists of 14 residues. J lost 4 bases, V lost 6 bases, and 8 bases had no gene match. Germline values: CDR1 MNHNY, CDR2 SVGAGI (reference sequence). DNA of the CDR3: TGTGCCAGCAGCAAAGACAGGGTGGTCACTGAAGCTTTCTTT. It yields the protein CASSKDRVVTEAFF.

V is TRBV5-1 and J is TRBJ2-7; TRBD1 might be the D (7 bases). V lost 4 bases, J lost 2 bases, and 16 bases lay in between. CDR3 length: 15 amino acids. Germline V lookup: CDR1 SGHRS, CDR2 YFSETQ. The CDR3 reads CASSEGGRGAYEQYF. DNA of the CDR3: TGCGCCAGCAGCGAGGGTGGCAGGGGGGCCTACGAGCAGTACTTC.

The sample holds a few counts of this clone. Here the CDR3 DNA reads TGCGCCACCGAGCCGGGGACAGGGGTCTCCTACGAGCAGTACTTC. It is translated as CATEPGTGVSYEQYF. The rearrangement joins TRBV5-1 to TRBJ2-7; TRBD1 matches at 10 bases. Germline lookup yields CDR1 SGHRS and CDR2 YFSETQ. CDR3 length: 15 amino acids. Trimming at V came to 9 bases and at J to 0 bases, leaving 9 bases not matched to a gene. The full variable domain, completed using reference TRBV5-1 and TRBJ2-7, is KAGVTQTPRYLIKTRGQQVTLSCSPISGHRSVSWYQQTPGQGLQFLFEYFSETQRNKGNFPGRFSGRQFSNSRSEMNVSTLELGDSALYLCATEPGTGVSYEQYFGPGTRLTVT.

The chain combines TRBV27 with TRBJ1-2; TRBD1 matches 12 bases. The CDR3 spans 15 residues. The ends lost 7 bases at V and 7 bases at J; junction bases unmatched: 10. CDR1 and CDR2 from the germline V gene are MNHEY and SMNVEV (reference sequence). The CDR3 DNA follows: TGTGCCAGCACCCGCCTGGGACAGGGGGCGGGTGGCTACACCTTC. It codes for CASTRLGQGAGGYTF.

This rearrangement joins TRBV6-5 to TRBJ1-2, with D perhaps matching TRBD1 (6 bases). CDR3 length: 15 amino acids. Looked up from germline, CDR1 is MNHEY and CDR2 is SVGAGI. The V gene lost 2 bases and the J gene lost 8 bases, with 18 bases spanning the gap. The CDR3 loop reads CASSYDAGELNGYTF. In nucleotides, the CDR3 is TGTGCCAGCAGTTACGACGCAGGGGAGCTCAACGGCTACACCTTC.

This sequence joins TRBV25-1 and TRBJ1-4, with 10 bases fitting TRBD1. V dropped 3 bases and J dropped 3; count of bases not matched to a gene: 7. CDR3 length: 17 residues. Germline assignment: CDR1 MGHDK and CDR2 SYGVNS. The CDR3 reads CASSERGQGVSNEKLFF. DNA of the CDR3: TGTGCCAGCAGTGAGAGAGGACAGGGGGTTTCTAATGAAAAACTGTTTTTT.